Included here is one TCR beta chain sequence, with context. Its target antigen remains unknown. Within one base of it there is no much larger clone, and no base qualities were kept. This record belongs to a study of blood T cell repertoires in COVID-19 (dated by TCRdb to about 2020). Describing the broader study: Collaborator samples came from the United States, Italy and Spain and covered acute and convalescent phases of COVID-19. The prospective study material was composed of cDNA or gDNA derived from T cells, B-cell-depleted T cells, or PBMCs. The dataset comprised deeply sampled blood TCRbeta repertoires from subjects exposed to, actively infected with, or recovered from COVID-19. The repertoires were released in a freely available public database meant as a resource for research on the immune response to SARS-CoV-2. The samples were drawn from the first 160 participants of the ongoing ImmuneRACE study and from 1,254 subjects provided by 6 global collaborators. Nearly every sample came with metadata listing a de-identified subject ID, COVID-19 status, age in years and sex. Where available, HLA class I and class II types were taken from metadata supplied by the sample provider and were not determined by assay-based typing.

TCRbeta CDR3 regions were amplified from genomic DNA using the immunoSEQ Assay, a bias-controlled multiplex PCR. Regarding the original processing steps: Nucleated cell counts per sample were estimated from amplification of reference gene primers within the assay. To quantify the absolute abundance of each unique TCRbeta CDR3 rearrangement, sequence reads were collapsed and filtered. For each sample, productive Simpson clonality was calculated as the square root of Simpson's diversity index across productive rearrangements. In TCRdb, the immuneACCESS table is reduced to in-frame sequences with V and J assigned. These tables do not hold every clone; where another copy was compared, an unresolved V gene accounts for under half, and the others remain unexplained. Clonal size and the V and J genes are those of that table, whereas D and trimming came from the DNA. The sample table lists around 57,000 clones, about 90% of them with a count of one. The ten largest clones take up 3% to 3.5% of the sample.

V trim: 5 bases; J trim: 2 bases; unmatched bases: 6. The CDR3 has 15 amino acids, counting the end cysteine and phenylalanine. The DNA shown is the 45-base CDR3, in frame from base 1. Via the germline V gene, CDR1 is KGHSH and CDR2 LQKENI. Each collaborating institution followed its own protocols to collect whole blood in K2EDTA tubes. Collaborator samples were shipped for TCRbeta analysis as frozen whole blood, isolated PBMCs, or DNA extracted from either sample type. What the work shows at the level of the full study, not this receptor alone: The amount of clinical and demographic metadata varied by source and participant and was provided uncurated.

The source of this sequence is a human donor in a cohort sampled during active COVID-19. The chain is made from TRBV18 and TRBJ2-3; TRBD2 aligns with 8 central bases. Sequenced input: peripheral blood. The DNA sequence follows: TGTGCCAGCTCATGGCGGGAGGCCATCACAGATACGCAGTATTTT. Its amino acids are CASSWREAITDTQYF.